This TCR beta chain stems from a study of blood T cells in healthy people across ages. In its sample, this clonotype was seen a few times. Trimming removed 0 bases at V and 0 bases at J, with 4 bases between. Germline V gene data show CDR1 as SGDLS and CDR2 as YYNGEE. This CDR3 region has 13 residues. With a J-beta primer mix and a sample-barcoded 5' primer, a second PCR ran about 7 to 12 cycles. Each cDNA was tagged by a template-switch adaptor containing 12 random nucleotides. TCRdb re-called the 5' RACE reads with MiXCR, one entry per CDR3 protein. The profile shows roughly 1.5 million distinct CDR3 sequences, roughly 43% of them singletons.

The sequencing sample was made of blood. The V and J genes are TRBV9 and TRBJ2-7, with D unclear. The sequence was collected from a woman under 30 in good health. DNA of the CDR3: TGTGCCAGCAGCGTAGACCCCTCCTACGAGCAGTACTTC. Protein: CASSVDPSYEQYF.